This T cell receptor (beta chain) was recovered during a study of T-cell memory formation after mild COVID-19. On this clonotype itself: Its specificity is not known.

In TCRdb, the 5' RACE reads were re-called with MiXCR into one record per CDR3 protein. The table has fewer than 650,000 distinct CDR3 sequences, 17% seen once; the top ten hold around 8.1%. Whole-study findings and limits: There were some responding clones in pre-infection memory, which suggested that cross-reactive memory had joined. Contracting clones, day 15 to 85, had balanced CD4/CD8, and later expanders favored CD4+.

The source of this sequence is an adult woman who had mild COVID-19 (a few samples of this study predate the infection). Cell type and time point are not known. The sequenced sample consisted of PBMCs or a T cell subset sorted from them (not recorded which).

The DNA of the CDR3 is TGTGCCAGCGCGCCAGGGACGGGGAATTCACCCCTCCACTTT. Translated, it gives CASAPGTGNSPLHF. The chain has TRBV12-3 or TRBV12-4 and TRBJ1-6; D is possibly TRBD1 (5 bases). V lost 8 bases to trimming and J lost 7 bases, with 15 bases between them. CDR3 length: 14 residues.